The 19 T cell receptor beta chains given below trace back to one sample, sequenced in a study of blood T cells in healthy people across ages. It was with a sample-barcoded 5' primer and a J-beta primer mix that a second PCR of roughly 7 to 12 cycles was run. Each CDR3 protein gets one entry after TCRdb re-called the 5' RACE reads with MiXCR. This sample carries 1.8 million or so distinct CDR3 sequences, around 40% of them seen once, and the ten largest clones take 20% to 25%. The sample comprised blood. The receptors originated from a human donor in good health.

This chain connects TRBV10-3 to TRBJ1-2; 7 bases are shared with TRBD1. The ends lost 10 bases at V and 4 bases at J; junction bases unmatched: 12. CDR3 length: 14 residues. CDR1 and CDR2 from the germline V gene are ENHRY and SYGVKD. The CDR3 protein is CATQNQTGTYGYTF. For the CDR3, the DNA is TGTGCCACCCAAAATCAGACAGGGACCTATGGCTACACCTTC.

This clonotype was seen a few times. The V call is TRBV12-3 or TRBV12-4, the J call TRBJ2-6, with D unclear. V was clipped by 3 bases and J by 3 bases, with 9 bases between them. This CDR3 has 15 residues. The CDR3 DNA reads as TGTGCCAGCAGTTTGCGACGGTTTGGGGCCAACGTCCTGACTTTC. It is translated as CASSLRRFGANVLTF.

V is TRBV4-3 and J is TRBJ2-3, with 10 bases that match TRBD2. Germline loops: CDR1 LGHNA, CDR2 YSLEER. J was trimmed by 5 bases and V by 0 bases; bases with no gene match: 5. This CDR3 has 16 amino acids. The CDR3 DNA reads TGCGCCAGCAGCCAAGAACAGCGGGGGGGCGGAGATACGCAGTATTTT. Amino acid sequence: CASSQEQRGGGDTQYF.

This sequence joins TRBV4-1 and TRBJ2-2, with a possible D match to TRBD1 (5 bases). The CDR3 extends over 15 amino acids. V lost 0 bases to trimming and J lost 5 bases, with 10 bases between them. CDR1 is MGHRA, CDR2 YSYEKL, per germline. The CDR3 spells CASSQDQGVTGELFF. The CDR3 region has the DNA TGCGCCAGCAGCCAAGATCAGGGCGTAACCGGGGAGCTGTTTTTT.

This rearrangement joins TRBV5-1 to TRBJ2-3; unclear D gene. Germline V gene sequence: CDR1 SGHRS, CDR2 YFSETQ. This CDR3 has 16 residues. V was cut by 1 base and J by 0 bases, with 12 bases left in between. The CDR3 region has the DNA TGCGCCAGCAGCTTGTCCGGTCAGAGTAGCACAGATACGCAGTATTTT. Translated, it gives CASSLSGQSSTDTQYF. Using reference TRBV5-1 and TRBJ2-3 for the parts outside the CDR3, the full variable domain is KAGVTQTPRYLIKTRGQQVTLSCSPISGHRSVSWYQQTPGQGLQFLFEYFSETQRNKGNFPGRFSGRQFSNSRSEMNVSTLELGDSALYLCASSLSGQSSTDTQYFGPGTRLTVL.

The rearrangement uses TRBV7-2 and TRBJ2-7; unclear D gene. The CDR3 sequence is 15 residues long. Between the trimmed V and J ends, which lost 1 base and 4 bases, there was a span of 14 bases. Per germline, CDR1 SGHTA and CDR2 FQGNSA. The CDR3 DNA follows: TGTGCCAGCAGCTTAGAAAGGGCCTTGGGGTACGAGCAGTACTTC. It is translated as CASSLERALGYEQYF.

This rearrangement joins TRBV7-9 to TRBJ2-7; possibly TRBD2 for D (6 bases). The CDR3 is made up of 16 amino acids. Germline-derived CDR1 and CDR2 are SEHNR and FQNEAQ (reference sequence). Trimming took off 2 bases at V and 5 bases at J, with 19 bases between the two ends. The DNA of the CDR3 is TGTGCCAGCAGCTTATCGGAGGGGAGACGGAACGACGAGCAGTACTTC. It codes for CASSLSEGRRNDEQYF.

This clonotype was seen many times. One junction end does not reproduce the germline sequence, and a read error may be involved. The V call is TRBV12-3 or TRBV12-4, the J call TRBJ2-4; no reliable D call. This CDR3 contains 12 residues. CDR3 amino acids: CASSLAKNIQYF. The CDR3 DNA reads as TGTGCCAGCAGTCTAGCCAAAAACATTCAGTACTTC.

The rearrangement joins TRBV20-1 to TRBJ2-3; the D is unclear. Trimming removed 3 bases from V and 6 bases from J, with 19 bases in between. Looked up from germline, CDR1 is DFQATT and CDR2 is SNEGSKA (reference sequence). The CDR3 sequence is 15 residues long. The DNA of the CDR3 is TGCAGTGCTAGCCCGCTAGAGACACGGTTGGATACGCAGTATTTT. It yields the protein CSASPLETRLDTQYF.

V and J are TRBV20-1 and TRBJ2-5; D unresolved. The CDR3 is 12 residues long. The germline V gene has CDR1 DFQATT and CDR2 SNEGSKA (reference sequence). V lost 6 bases, J lost 4 bases, and 12 bases lay in between. This CDR3 reads CSARTRGETQYF. For the CDR3, the DNA is TGCAGTGCCCGAACCAGAGGAGAGACCCAGTACTTC.

This sequence joins TRBV6-2 or TRBV6-3 and TRBJ1-2; D gene ambiguous. The CDR3 is made up of 13 amino acids. Germline CDR1 reads MNHEY; CDR2 reads SVGEGT. V was clipped by 8 bases and J by 4 bases, with 14 bases between them. CDR3 DNA: TGTGCCAGCGGGGATGAAATGATCTATGGCTACACCTTC. Translating gives CASGDEMIYGYTF.

About this clonotype: A junction boundary mismatches the germline segment, possibly from a read error. The V call is TRBV7-2, the J call TRBJ1-2; D ambiguous. CDR3 length equals 16 residues. Germline V gives CDR1 SGHTA, CDR2 FQGNSA. The CDR3 is CATPRVGRSLNYGHTF. DNA for the CDR3: TGTGCCACCCCACGGGTAGGCAGATCCTTAAACTATGGCCACACCTTC.

In this sample, this clonotype turned up once. The CDR3 DNA reads TGTGCCAGCAGTTTAGGGGGCGCAGGCCACGAGCAGTACTTC. Translating it yields CASSLGGAGHEQYF. This sequence joins TRBV28 and TRBJ2-4; possible D gene TRBD1, 6 bases. The DNA end is a closer match to TRBJ2-7, so the J assignment may be wrong. The CDR3 has 14 residues. CDR1 is MDHEN and CDR2 is SYDVKM in the germline V gene.

CDR3 protein: CASSLGGLTQAFF. The DNA for the CDR3 is TGTGCCAGCAGCTTGGGGGGGTTAACCCAAGCTTTCTTT. The rearrangement links TRBV5-5 to TRBJ1-1; TRBD1 is a possible D gene (5 bases). V was clipped by 0 bases and J by 9 bases, with 12 bases between them. This CDR3 is built from 13 residues. Germline CDR1 is SGHKS and CDR2 is YYEKEE (reference sequence).

Concerning this clonotype: A read error may produce the germline difference seen at one junction end. The rearrangement joins TRBV12-3 or TRBV12-4 to TRBJ2-3; TRBD2 might be the D (6 bases). CDR3 length: 14 residues. The CDR3 DNA reads TGTGCCAGCAGTAAGGGACTCAGCACAGATGCGCAGTATTTT. Translation gives CASSKGLSTDAQYF.

The V and J genes are TRBV28 and TRBJ2-7; 7 positions agree with TRBD1. The length of the CDR3 is 14 residues. Per germline, CDR1 MDHEN and CDR2 SYDVKM. Losses at the gene ends were 9 bases for V and 2 bases for J; bases not matched to a gene: 10. CDR3 residues: CASRTQGLTYEQYF. In DNA form, the CDR3 reads TGTGCCAGTAGGACACAGGGGCTGACCTACGAGCAGTACTTC.

This clonotype appeared a few times. The chain is built from TRBV5-1 and TRBJ2-3; D not certain. CDR3 length: 13 amino acids. Germline assignment: CDR1 SGHRS and CDR2 YFSETQ. V was clipped by 1 base and J by 5 bases, with 8 bases between them. The CDR3 region has the DNA TGCGCCAGCAGCTTGTGGATGAGAGATACGCAGTATTTT. This gives the protein CASSLWMRDTQYF.

CDR3 in DNA: TGTGCCAGCAGCTTAGAGGGCAGGACTATGAACACTGAAGCTTTCTTT. This gives the protein CASSLEGRTMNTEAFF. The rearrangement uses TRBV11-3 and TRBJ1-1; D not resolved. V shed 0 bases and J shed 0 bases, with 11 bases lying between them. The CDR3 loop spans 16 amino acids. Germline CDR1 reads SGHNT; CDR2 reads YENEEA. The full variable domain, rest sourced from reference TRBV11-3 and TRBJ1-1, is EAGVVQSPRYKIIEKKQPVAFWCNPISGHNTLYWYLQNLGQGPELLIRYENEEAVDDSQLPKDRFSAERLKGVDSTLKIQPAELGDSAVYLCASSLEGRTMNTEAFFGQGTRLTVV.

A few counts support this clonotype. Its ends do not fully match the called genes, so a read error is possible. This CDR3 reads CASSRVRRWDEKPFF. The CDR3 DNA reads as TGTGCCAGCAGCCGAGTTCGACGGTGGGATGAAAAACCGTTTTTT. The chain is built from TRBV14 and TRBJ1-4; no reliable D call. Per germline, CDR1 SGHDN and CDR2 FVKESK. There are 15 residues in the CDR3.